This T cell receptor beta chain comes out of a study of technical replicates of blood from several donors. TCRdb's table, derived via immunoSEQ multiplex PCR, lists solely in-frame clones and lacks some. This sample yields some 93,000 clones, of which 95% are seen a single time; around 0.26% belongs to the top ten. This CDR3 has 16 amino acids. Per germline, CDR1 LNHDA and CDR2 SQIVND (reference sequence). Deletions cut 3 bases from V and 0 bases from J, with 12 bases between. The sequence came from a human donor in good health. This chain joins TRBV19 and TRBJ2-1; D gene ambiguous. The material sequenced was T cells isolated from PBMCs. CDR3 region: CASSISFLSSYNEQFF. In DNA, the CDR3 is TGTGCCAGTAGTATCTCATTTCTCAGCTCCTACAATGAGCAGTTCTTC.